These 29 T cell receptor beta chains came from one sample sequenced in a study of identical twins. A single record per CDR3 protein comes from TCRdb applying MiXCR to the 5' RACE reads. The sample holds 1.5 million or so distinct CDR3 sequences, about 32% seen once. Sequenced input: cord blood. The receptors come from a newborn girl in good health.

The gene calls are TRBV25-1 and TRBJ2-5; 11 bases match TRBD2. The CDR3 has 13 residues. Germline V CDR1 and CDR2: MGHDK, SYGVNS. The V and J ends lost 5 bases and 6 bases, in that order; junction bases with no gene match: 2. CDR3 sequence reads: CASSRTSGQTQYF. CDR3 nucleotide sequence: TGTGCCAGCAGTCGGACTAGCGGGCAGACCCAGTACTTC.

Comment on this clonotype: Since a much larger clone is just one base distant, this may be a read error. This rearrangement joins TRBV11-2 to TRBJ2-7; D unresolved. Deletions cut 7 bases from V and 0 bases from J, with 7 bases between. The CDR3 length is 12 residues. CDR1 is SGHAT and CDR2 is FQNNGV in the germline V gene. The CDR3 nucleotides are TGTGCCAGCACCCAACCCTCCTACGAGCAGTACTTC. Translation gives CASTQPSYEQYF.

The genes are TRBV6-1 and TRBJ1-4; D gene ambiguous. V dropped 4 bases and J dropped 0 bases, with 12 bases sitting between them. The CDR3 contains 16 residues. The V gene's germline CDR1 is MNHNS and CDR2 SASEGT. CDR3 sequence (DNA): TGTGCCAGCAGTGCTTTCATCTATGCAACTAATGAAAAACTGTTTTTT. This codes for CASSAFIYATNEKLFF.

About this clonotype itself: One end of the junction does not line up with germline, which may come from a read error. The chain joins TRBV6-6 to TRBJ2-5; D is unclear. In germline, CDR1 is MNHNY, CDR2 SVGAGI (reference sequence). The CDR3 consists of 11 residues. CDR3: CTSSRKETQYF. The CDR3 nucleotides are TGTACCAGCAGCCGCAAGGAGACCCAGTACTTC.

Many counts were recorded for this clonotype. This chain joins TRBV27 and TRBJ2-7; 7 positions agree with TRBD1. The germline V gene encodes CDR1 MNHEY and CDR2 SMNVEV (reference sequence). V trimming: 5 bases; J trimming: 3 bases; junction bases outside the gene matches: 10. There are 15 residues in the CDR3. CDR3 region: CASSLTGVADYEQYF. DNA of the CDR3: TGTGCCAGCAGTCTTACAGGGGTAGCTGACTACGAGCAGTACTTC.

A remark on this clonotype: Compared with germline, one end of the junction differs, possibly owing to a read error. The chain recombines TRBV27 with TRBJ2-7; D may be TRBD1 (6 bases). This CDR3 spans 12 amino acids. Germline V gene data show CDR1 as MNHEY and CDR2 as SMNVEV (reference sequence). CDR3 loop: CASRTGAYGQYF. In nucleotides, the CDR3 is TGTGCCAGCAGGACAGGCGCCTACGGGCAGTACTTC.

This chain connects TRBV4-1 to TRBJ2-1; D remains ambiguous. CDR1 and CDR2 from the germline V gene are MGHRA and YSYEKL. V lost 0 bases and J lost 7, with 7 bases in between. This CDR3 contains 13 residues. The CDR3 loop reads CASSQEIQNEQFF. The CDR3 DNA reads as TGCGCCAGCAGCCAAGAGATCCAGAATGAGCAGTTCTTC.

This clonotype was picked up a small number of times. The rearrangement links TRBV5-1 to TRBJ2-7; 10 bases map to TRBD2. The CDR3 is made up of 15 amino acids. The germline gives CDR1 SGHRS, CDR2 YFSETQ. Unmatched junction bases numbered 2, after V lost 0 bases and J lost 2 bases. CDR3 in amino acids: CASSLASGSAYEQYF. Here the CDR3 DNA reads TGCGCCAGCAGCTTGGCTAGCGGGAGTGCCTACGAGCAGTACTTC.

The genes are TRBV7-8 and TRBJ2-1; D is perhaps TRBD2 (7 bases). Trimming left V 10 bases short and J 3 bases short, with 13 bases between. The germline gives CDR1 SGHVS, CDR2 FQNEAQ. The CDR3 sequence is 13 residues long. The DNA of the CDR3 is TGTGCCACCAGGGGAGGGGTCTACAATGAGCAGTTCTTC. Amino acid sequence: CATRGGVYNEQFF.

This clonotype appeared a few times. The CDR3 protein is CASSQGWTSGRFTDTQYF. The CDR3 nucleotides read TGTGCCAGCAGCCAAGGTTGGACTAGCGGGAGATTCACAGATACGCAGTATTTT. The rearrangement uses TRBV3-1 and TRBJ2-3; 13 nucleotides agree with TRBD2. The CDR3 is 18 amino acids. Trimming at V came to 1 base and at J to 2 bases, leaving 6 bases not matched to a gene. Germline CDR1 is LGHDT and CDR2 is YNNKEL (reference sequence).

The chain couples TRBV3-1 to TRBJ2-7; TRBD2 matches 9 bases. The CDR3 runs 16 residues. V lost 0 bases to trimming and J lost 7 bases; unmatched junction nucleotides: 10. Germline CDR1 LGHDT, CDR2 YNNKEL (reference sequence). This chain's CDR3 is CASSQDASGAYNEQYF. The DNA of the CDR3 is TGTGCCAGCAGCCAAGACGCTAGCGGGGCCTACAATGAGCAGTACTTC.

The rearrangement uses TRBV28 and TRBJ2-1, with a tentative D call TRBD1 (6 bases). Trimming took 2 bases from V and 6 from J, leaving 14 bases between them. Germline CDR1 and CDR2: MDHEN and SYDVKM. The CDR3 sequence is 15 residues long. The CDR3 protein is CASSLIRQVPNEQFF. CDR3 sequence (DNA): TGTGCCAGCAGTTTAATAAGACAGGTCCCCAATGAGCAGTTCTTC.

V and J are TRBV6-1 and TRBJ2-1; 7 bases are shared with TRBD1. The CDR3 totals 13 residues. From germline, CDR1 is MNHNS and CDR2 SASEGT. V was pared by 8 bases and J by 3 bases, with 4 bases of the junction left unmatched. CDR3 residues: CASVTGDYNEQFF. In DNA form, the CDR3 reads TGTGCCAGCGTTACAGGGGACTACAATGAGCAGTTCTTC.

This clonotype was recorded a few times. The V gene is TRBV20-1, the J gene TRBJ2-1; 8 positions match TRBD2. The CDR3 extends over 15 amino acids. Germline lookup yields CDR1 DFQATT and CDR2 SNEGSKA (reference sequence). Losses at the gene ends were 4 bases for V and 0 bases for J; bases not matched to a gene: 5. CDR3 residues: CSATKREGSYNEQFF. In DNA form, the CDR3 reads TGCAGTGCTACGAAACGGGAGGGCTCCTACAATGAGCAGTTCTTC.

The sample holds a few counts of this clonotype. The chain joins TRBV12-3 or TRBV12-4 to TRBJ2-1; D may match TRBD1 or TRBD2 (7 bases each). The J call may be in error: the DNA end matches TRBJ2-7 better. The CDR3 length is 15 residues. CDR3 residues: CASSLGQGGYNEQYF. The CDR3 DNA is TGTGCCAGCAGTTTGGGGCAGGGGGGGTACAATGAGCAGTACTTC.

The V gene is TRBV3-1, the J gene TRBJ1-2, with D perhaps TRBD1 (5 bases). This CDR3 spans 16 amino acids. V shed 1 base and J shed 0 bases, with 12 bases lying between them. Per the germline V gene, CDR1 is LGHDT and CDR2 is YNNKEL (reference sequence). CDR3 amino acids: CASSQVAGGPNYGYTF. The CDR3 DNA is TGTGCCAGCAGCCAAGTCGCCGGGGGACCTAACTATGGCTACACCTTC.

CDR3 protein: CAISATGSGGYTF. The CDR3 DNA reads TGTGCCATCAGTGCTACAGGGTCGGGTGGCTACACCTTC. The chain uses TRBV10-3 and TRBJ1-2, with D maybe TRBD1 (6 bases). The CDR3 length is 13 residues. Germline CDR1 is ENHRY and CDR2 is SYGVKD. Trimming left V 4 bases short and J 7 bases short, with 13 bases between.

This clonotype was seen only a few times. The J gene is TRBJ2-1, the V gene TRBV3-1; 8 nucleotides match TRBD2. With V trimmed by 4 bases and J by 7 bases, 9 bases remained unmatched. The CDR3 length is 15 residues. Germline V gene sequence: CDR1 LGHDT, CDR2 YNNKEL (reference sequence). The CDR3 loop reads CASSLAGTRRNEQFF. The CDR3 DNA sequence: TGTGCCAGCAGCCTCGCCGGGACTAGGAGGAATGAGCAGTTCTTC.

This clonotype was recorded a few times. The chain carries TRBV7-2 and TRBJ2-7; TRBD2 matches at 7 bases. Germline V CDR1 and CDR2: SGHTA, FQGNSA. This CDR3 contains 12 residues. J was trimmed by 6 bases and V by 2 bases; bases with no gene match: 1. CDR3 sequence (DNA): TGTGCCAGCAGCTTACTAGCGGTCGAGCAGTACTTC. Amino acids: CASSLLAVEQYF.

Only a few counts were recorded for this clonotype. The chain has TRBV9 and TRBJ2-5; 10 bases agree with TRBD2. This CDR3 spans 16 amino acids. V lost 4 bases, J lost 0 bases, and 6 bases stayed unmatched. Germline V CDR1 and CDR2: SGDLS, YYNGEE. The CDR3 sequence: CASSSNSGGYQETQYF. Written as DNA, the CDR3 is TGTGCCAGCAGCTCTAATAGCGGGGGGTACCAAGAGACCCAGTACTTC.

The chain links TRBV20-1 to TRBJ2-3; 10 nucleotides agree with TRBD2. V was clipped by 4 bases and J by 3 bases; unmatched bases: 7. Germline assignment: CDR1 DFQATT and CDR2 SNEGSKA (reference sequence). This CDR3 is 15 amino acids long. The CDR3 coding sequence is TGCAGTGCTACCCCTGGACTAGCGGTGACAGATACGCAGTATTTT. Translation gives CSATPGLAVTDTQYF.

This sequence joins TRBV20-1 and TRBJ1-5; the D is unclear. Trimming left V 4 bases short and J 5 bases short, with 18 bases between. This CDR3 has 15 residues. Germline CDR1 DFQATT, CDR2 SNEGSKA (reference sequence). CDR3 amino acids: CSANPNGYPHQPQHF. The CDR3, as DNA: TGCAGTGCTAACCCTAACGGGTACCCTCATCAGCCCCAGCATTTT.

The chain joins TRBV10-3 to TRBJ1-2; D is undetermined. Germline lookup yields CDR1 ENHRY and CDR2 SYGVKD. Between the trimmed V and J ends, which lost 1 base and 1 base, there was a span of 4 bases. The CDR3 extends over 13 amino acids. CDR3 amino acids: CAISEWDNYGYTF. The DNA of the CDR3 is TGTGCCATCAGTGAGTGGGATAACTATGGCTACACCTTC.

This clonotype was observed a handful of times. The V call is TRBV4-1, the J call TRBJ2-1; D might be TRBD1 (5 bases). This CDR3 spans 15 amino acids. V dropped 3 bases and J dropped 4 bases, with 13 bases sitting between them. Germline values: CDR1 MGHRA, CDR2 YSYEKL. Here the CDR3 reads CASSHLTGAYNEQFF. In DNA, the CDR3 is TGCGCCAGCAGCCACCTAACTGGGGCTTACAATGAGCAGTTCTTC.

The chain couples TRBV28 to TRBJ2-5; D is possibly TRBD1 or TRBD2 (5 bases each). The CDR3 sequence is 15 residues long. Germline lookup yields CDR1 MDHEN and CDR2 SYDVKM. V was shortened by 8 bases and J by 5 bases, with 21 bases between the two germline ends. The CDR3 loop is CASGPVGLEGETQYF. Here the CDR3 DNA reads TGTGCCAGCGGTCCCGTAGGGCTAGAGGGGGAGACCCAGTACTTC. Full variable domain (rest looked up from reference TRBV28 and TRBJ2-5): DVKVTQSSRYLVKRTGEKVFLECVQDMDHENMFWYRQDPGLGLRLIYFSYDVKMKEKGDIPEGYSVSREKKERFSLILESASTNQTSMYLCASGPVGLEGETQYFGPGTRLLVL.

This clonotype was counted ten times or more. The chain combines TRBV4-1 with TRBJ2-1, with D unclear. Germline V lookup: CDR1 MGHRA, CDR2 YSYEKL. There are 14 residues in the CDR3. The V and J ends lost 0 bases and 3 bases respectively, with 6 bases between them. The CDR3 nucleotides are TGCGCCAGCAGCCAAGATCGGCTCTACAATGAGCAGTTCTTC. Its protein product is CASSQDRLYNEQFF.

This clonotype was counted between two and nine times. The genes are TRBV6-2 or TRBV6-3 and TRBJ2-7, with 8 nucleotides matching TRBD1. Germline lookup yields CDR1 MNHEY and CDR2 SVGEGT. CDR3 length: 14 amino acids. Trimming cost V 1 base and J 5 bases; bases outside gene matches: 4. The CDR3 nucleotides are TGTGCCAGCAGTTACTTCGGACAGGGCGACGAGCAGTACTTC. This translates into CASSYFGQGDEQYF.

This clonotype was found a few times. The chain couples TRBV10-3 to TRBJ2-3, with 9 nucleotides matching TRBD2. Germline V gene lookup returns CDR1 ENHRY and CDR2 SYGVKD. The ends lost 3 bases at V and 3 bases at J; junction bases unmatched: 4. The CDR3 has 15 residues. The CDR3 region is CAISERAGGTDTQYF. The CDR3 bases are TGTGCCATCAGTGAACGGGCGGGAGGGACAGATACGCAGTATTTT.

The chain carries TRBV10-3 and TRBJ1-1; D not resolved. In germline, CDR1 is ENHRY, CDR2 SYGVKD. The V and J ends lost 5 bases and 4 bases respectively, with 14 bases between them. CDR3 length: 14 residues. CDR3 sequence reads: CAISSSASGTEAFF. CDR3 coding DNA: TGTGCCATCAGTAGCAGCGCGTCGGGCACTGAAGCTTTCTTT.